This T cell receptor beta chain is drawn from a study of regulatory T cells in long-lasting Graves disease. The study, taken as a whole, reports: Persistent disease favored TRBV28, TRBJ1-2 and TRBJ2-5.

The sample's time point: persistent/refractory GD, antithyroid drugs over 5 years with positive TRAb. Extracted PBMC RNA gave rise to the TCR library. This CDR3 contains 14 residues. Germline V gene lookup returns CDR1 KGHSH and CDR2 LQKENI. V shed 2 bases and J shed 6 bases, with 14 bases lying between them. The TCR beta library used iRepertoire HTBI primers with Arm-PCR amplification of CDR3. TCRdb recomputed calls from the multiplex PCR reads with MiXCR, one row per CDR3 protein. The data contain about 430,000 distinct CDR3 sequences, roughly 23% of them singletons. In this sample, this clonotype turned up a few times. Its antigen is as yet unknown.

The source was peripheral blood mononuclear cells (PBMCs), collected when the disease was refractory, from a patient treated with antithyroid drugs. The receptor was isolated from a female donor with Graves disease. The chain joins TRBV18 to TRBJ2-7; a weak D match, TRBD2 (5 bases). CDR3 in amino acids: CASSPIRFEGEQYF. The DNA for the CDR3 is TGTGCCAGCTCACCAATCAGGTTTGAGGGCGAGCAGTACTTC.